This entry describes one TCR beta chain. Its specificity is unknown. Trimming shortened V by 7 bases and J by 1 base, and 10 bases separated the two germline ends. The length of the CDR3 is 13 residues. The germline V gene has CDR1 MNHNY and CDR2 SVGAGI (reference sequence). TCRdb re-analysed the reads in MiXCR, keeping a single row per CDR3 protein. The sample lists 100,000 or so distinct CDR3 sequences, less than 25% occurring once. This sample is part of a study of T cell repertoires in cytomegalovirus infection. In the study overall: Indications of both CMV infection and matching HLA type were provided by public TCR beta signatures. Study-level findings and limits: Totalled public TCR beta family frequency picked out people who carried CMV plus the relevant HLA. Clonotype analysis showed dominance of the ex vivo response by HLA-C-restricted CMV-specific TCR beta clonotypes.

The chain is built from TRBV6-6 and TRBJ2-5, with a weak D call TRBD2 (5 bases). The sample comprised CD8+ T cells from PBMCs. The source of this sequence is a human donor in good health (CMV status not recorded). Some clones in this sample may be carry-over from other donors' samples. CDR3 protein: CASNLLVQETQYF. In DNA, the CDR3 is TGTGCCAGCAACCTACTAGTCCAAGAGACCCAGTACTTC.